The clone carrying this T cell receptor beta chain was seen at least ten times. Antigen unknown. Healthy Caucasians alone served as donors. TCRdb used MiXCR to reprocess the 5' RACE reads, holding one entry per CDR3 protein. The data contain 450,000 or so distinct CDR3 sequences, 24% of them seen just once; the ten biggest clones take up 2.5% to 3.5%. These data are taken from a study of identical twins. The germline CDR1 and CDR2 sequences are SGHTA and FQGTGA. Trimming removed 8 bases from V and 1 base from J; junction bases left unmatched: 4. This CDR3 has 14 residues. Overall study results and limits: Zero-insertion analyses were open to partial confounding by invariant MAIT and iNKT cells.

Another study also made use of these data, one on T cells expressing NK-cell markers. According to that study: In several experiments, sorting was restricted to alpha-beta TCR T cells by an anti-gamma-delta TCR antibody.

Sequencing input: CD4+ T cells sorted from blood. This sequence was found in a woman aged 18-29 years in good health. J is TRBJ2-1 and V is TRBV7-3, with 8 bases that match TRBD2. Here the CDR3 DNA reads TGTGCCAGCTCTCCTAGCGGGTCCTACAATGAGCAGTTCTTC. Translation gives CASSPSGSYNEQFF.